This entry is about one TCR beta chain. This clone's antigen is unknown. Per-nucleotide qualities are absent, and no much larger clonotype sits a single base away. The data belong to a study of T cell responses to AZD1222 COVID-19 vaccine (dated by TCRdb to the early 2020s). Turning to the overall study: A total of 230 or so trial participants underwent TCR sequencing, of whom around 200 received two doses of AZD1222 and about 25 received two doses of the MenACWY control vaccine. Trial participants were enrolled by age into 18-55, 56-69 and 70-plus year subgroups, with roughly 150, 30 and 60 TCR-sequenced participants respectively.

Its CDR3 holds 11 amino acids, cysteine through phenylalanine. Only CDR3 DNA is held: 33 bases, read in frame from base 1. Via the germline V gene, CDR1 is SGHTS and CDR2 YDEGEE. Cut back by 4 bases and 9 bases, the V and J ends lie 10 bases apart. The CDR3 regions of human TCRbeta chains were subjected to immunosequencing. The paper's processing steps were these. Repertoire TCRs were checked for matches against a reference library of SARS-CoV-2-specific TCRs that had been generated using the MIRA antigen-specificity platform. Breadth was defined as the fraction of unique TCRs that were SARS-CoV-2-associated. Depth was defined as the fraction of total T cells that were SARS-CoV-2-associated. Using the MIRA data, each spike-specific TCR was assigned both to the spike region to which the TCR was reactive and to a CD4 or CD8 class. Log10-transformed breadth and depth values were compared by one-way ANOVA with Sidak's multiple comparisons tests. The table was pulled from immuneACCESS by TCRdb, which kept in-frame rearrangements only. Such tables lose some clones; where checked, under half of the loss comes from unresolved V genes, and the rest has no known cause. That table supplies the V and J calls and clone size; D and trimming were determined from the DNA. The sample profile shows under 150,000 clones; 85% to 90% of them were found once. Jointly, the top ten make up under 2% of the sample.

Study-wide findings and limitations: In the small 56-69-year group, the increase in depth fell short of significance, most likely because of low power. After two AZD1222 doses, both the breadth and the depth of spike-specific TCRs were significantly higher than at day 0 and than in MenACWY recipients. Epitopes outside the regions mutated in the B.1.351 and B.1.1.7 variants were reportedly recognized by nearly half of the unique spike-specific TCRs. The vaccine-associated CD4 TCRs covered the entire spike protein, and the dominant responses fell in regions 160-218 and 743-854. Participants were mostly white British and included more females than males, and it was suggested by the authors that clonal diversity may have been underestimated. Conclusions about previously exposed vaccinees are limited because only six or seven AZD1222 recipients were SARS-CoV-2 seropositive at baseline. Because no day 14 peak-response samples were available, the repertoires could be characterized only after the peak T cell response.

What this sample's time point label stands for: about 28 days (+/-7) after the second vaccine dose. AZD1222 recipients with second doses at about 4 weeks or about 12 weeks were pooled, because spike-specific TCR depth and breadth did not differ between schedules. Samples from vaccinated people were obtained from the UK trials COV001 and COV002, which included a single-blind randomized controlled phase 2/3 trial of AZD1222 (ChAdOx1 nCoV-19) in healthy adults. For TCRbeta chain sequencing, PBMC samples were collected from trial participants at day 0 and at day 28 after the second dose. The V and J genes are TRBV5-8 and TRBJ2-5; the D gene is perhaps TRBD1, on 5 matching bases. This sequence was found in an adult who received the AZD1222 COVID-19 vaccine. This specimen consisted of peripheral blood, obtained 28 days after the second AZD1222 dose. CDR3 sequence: CASSPGSAQYF. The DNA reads TGTGCCAGCAGCCCAGGGTCGGCCCAGTACTTC.